This TCR beta chain was captured by sequencing in a study of shared clonotypes between healthy human individuals. Turning to the study itself: Every donor yielded three CD4 naive, three CD4 memory, two CD8 naive and one CD8 memory plate.

A CD45RA-negative memory subset and a CD45RA+ naive subset were separated from the CD4+ cells. The CDR3 loop spans 11 amino acids. V was clipped by 4 bases and J by 10 bases, with 12 bases between them. The germline CDR1 and CDR2 sequences are GTSNPN and SVGIG (reference sequence). The assay was run at deep level. Original handling: Without quality scores, immunoSEQ junctional reads could not be filtered like full-length reads. Sequencing used immunoSEQ multiplex PCR; TCRdb keeps in-frame clones, though not all of them. The D gene and trimming were derived from the DNA, and the V and J assignments and clone size from that table. Of 2 million to 2.5 million clones listed, roughly 92% were seen once; the top ten hold 0.37%.

The sample was naive CD4+ T cells from PBMCs. The subset is: CD45RA+ positively selected. The chain is built from TRBV30 and TRBJ2-3; D tentatively fits TRBD1 or TRBD2 (5 bases each). The sequence was collected from a man between 18 and 35 years old in good health. Some clones in this sample may be carry-over from other donors' samples. CDR3 coding DNA: TGTGCCTGGAAATGGGGGTATGCGCAGTATTTT. Protein: CAWKWGYAQYF.